What follows are 22 T cell receptor beta chains derived from one specimen sequenced in a study of cytomegalovirus exposure and HLA in healthy donors. PCR involved 60 Vbeta and 13 Jbeta primers. Sequencing used immunoSEQ multiplex PCR; TCRdb keeps in-frame clones, though not all of them. The sample has 150,000 to 200,000 clones, approximately 83% seen once. Material for sequencing was PBMCs. The receptor source for this set is a man younger than 30 in good health and CMV-seropositive.

The chain uses TRBV5-6 and TRBJ1-1; 9 positions match TRBD1. The CDR3 runs 14 residues. Looked up from germline, CDR1 is SGHDT and CDR2 is YYEEEE. V lost 4 bases and J lost 9; bases outside the gene matches: 10. CDR3 region: CASSEYSGTGKAFF. CDR3 nucleotides: TGTGCCAGCAGCGAATACTCCGGGACAGGGAAAGCTTTCTTT. Filled out from reference TRBV5-6 and TRBJ1-1, the complete variable domain reads DAGVTQSPTHLIKTRGQQVTLRCSPKSGHDTVSWYQQALGQGPQFIFQYYEEEERQRGNFPDRFSGHQFPNYSSELNVNALLLGDSALYLCASSEYSGTGKAFFGQGTRLTVV.

V is TRBV10-2 and J is TRBJ2-1; possible D gene TRBD2, 5 bases. V was shortened by 3 bases and J by 2 bases, with 8 bases between the two germline ends. CDR3 length: 14 amino acids. Germline CDR1 reads WSHSY; CDR2 reads SAAADI. The CDR3 nucleotides are TGCGCCAGCAGTGAAGTTAGCGCCTACAATGAGCAGTTCTTC. Translation: CASSEVSAYNEQFF.

The chain uses TRBV5-4 and TRBJ2-5; D may be TRBD2 (5 bases). CDR1 and CDR2 from the germline V gene are SGHNT and YYREEE (reference sequence). The CDR3 extends over 15 amino acids. The V gene lost 2 bases and the J gene lost 2 bases, with 13 bases spanning the gap. CDR3 sequence reads: CASSFEGVGQETQYF. CDR3 sequence (DNA): TGTGCCAGCAGCTTTGAGGGCGTCGGGCAAGAGACCCAGTACTTC.

This clone has more than one count but fewer than ten. V is TRBV30 and J is TRBJ1-1; the D is unclear. The CDR3 runs 13 residues. CDR1 is GTSNPN and CDR2 is SVGIG in the germline V gene (reference sequence). Trimming took off 0 bases at V and 0 bases at J, with 5 bases between the two ends. The CDR3 loop reads CAWSVSVNTEAFF. The CDR3 region has the DNA TGTGCCTGGAGTGTATCTGTGAACACTGAAGCTTTCTTT. Full variable domain (outside the CDR3, taken from reference TRBV30 and TRBJ1-1): SQTIHQWPATLVQPVGSPLSLECTVEGTSNPNLYWYRQAAGRGLQLLFYSVGIGQISSEVPQNLSASRPQDRQFILSSKKLLLSDSGFYLCAWSVSVNTEAFFGQGTRLTVV.

The rearrangement links TRBV6-5 to TRBJ1-3; no reliable D call. The CDR3 runs to 15 residues. Germline CDR1 reads MNHEY; CDR2 reads SVGAGI. V gave up 6 bases and J gave up 0 bases, with 12 bases separating them. CDR3 in DNA: TGTGCCAGCAGGCTGCGTGTTAACTCTGGAAACACCATATATTTT. Translating gives CASRLRVNSGNTIYF.

The J gene is TRBJ1-1, the V gene TRBV2; 10 nucleotides align to TRBD1. Unmatched junction bases numbered 19, after V lost 1 base and J lost 11 bases. Germline V gene data show CDR1 as SNHLY and CDR2 as FYNNEI. The CDR3 length is 18 residues. The CDR3 DNA is TGTGCCAGCAGTGAAGGGTTATTTTACGGGACAGGGGACATGAGGGCTTTCTTT. Translation: CASSEGLFYGTGDMRAFF.

The chain has TRBV18 and TRBJ2-5, with 12 bases matching TRBD2. V lost 5 bases to trimming and J lost 3 bases; unmatched junction nucleotides: 1. This CDR3 comprises 14 residues. Germline loops: CDR1 KGHSH, CDR2 LQKENI. This CDR3 reads CASSSSGGEETQYF. The CDR3 DNA reads as TGTGCCAGCTCATCTAGCGGGGGGGAAGAGACCCAGTACTTC.

The chain combines TRBV18 with TRBJ1-2; tentative D call: TRBD1 (6 bases). Trimming took off 3 bases at V and 6 bases at J, with 14 bases between the two ends. Germline values: CDR1 KGHSH, CDR2 LQKENI. This CDR3 spans 14 amino acids. The CDR3 protein is CASSPTPGVDGYTF. The CDR3 DNA follows: TGTGCCAGCTCACCTACCCCAGGGGTGGATGGCTACACCTTC. Supplemented by reference TRBV18 and TRBJ1-2, the full variable domain reads NAGVMQNPRHLVRRRGQEARLRCSPMKGHSHVYWYRQLPEEGLKFMVYLQKENIIDESGMPKERFSAEFPKEGPSILRIQQVVRGDSAAYFCASSPTPGVDGYTFGSGTRLTVV.

The V and J genes are TRBV4-1 and TRBJ1-1; the D gene is possibly TRBD1 (5 bases). V dropped 3 bases and J dropped 6 bases, with 14 bases sitting between them. This CDR3 has 14 amino acids. The germline gives CDR1 MGHRA, CDR2 YSYEKL. The CDR3 spells CASSQAPRAAEAFF. The CDR3 DNA reads as TGCGCCAGCAGCCAGGCCCCCAGGGCGGCTGAAGCTTTCTTT.

The chain uses TRBV30 and TRBJ2-3, with D maybe TRBD1 (6 bases). Germline V lookup: CDR1 GTSNPN, CDR2 SVGIG (reference sequence). V dropped 3 bases and J dropped 2 bases, with 15 bases sitting between them. The CDR3 runs 15 residues. As DNA, the CDR3 is TGTGCCTGGAGGCTACAGGGTACCCACACAGATACGCAGTATTTT. Translating it yields CAWRLQGTHTDTQYF.

By share, this clone counts as medium-sized. The V and J genes are TRBV30 and TRBJ1-4; tentatively, D is TRBD1 (6 bases). Germline CDR1 and CDR2: GTSNPN and SVGIG (reference sequence). The germline V and J ends were trimmed by 2 bases and 8 bases, with 24 bases remaining between them. The CDR3 consists of 17 residues. The CDR3: CAWSTPWDILPTEKLFF. Written as DNA, the CDR3 is TGTGCCTGGAGTACCCCTTGGGACATTCTACCGACGGAAAAACTGTTTTTT. The whole variable domain, filled in from reference TRBV30 and TRBJ1-4, reads SQTIHQWPATLVQPVGSPLSLECTVEGTSNPNLYWYRQAAGRGLQLLFYSVGIGQISSEVPQNLSASRPQDRQFILSSKKLLLSDSGFYLCAWSTPWDILPTEKLFFGSGTQLSVL.

The CDR3 DNA sequence: TGTGCCAGCAGTTATCACTCTGGGGCCAACGTCCTGACTTTC. Translated, it gives CASSYHSGANVLTF. The V and J genes are TRBV27 and TRBJ2-6; D remains ambiguous. With 4 bases removed from V and 0 bases from J, the gap between germline ends came to 4 bases. The CDR3 extends over 14 amino acids. Germline V lookup: CDR1 MNHEY, CDR2 SMNVEV (reference sequence).

The chain has TRBV15 and TRBJ1-2; D remains unclear. Trimming removed 9 bases at V and 3 bases at J, with 17 bases between. Germline V gene lookup returns CDR1 LNHNV and CDR2 YYDKDF (reference sequence). The CDR3 is 14 residues long. The CDR3 DNA is TGTGCCACTACCCGGAGTGGATTCTACTATGGCTACACCTTC. It codes for CATTRSGFYYGYTF.

The chain has TRBV5-6 and TRBJ2-7; perhaps TRBD1 as D (6 bases). Germline loops: CDR1 SGHDT, CDR2 YYEEEE. The CDR3 length is 17 residues. The ends were cut back, 4 bases at V and 2 bases at J, with 22 bases in the middle. CDR3 sequence reads: CASSPPPQQGPPYEQYF. CDR3 bases: TGTGCCAGCAGCCCACCTCCTCAACAGGGCCCACCCTACGAGCAGTACTTC. Complete variable domain (other parts from reference TRBV5-6 and TRBJ2-7): DAGVTQSPTHLIKTRGQQVTLRCSPKSGHDTVSWYQQALGQGPQFIFQYYEEEERQRGNFPDRFSGHQFPNYSSELNVNALLLGDSALYLCASSPPPQQGPPYEQYFGPGTRLTVT.

The CDR3: CASSSPSSYNEQFF. CDR3 sequence (DNA): TGCGCCAGCAGCTCCCCGTCCTCCTACAATGAGCAGTTCTTC. This chain joins TRBV5-1 and TRBJ2-1, with unresolved D. CDR3 length: 14 residues. Trimming pared 3 bases from V and 0 bases from J, leaving 7 bases between. Germline CDR1 and CDR2: SGHRS and YFSETQ.

The V call is TRBV7-8, the J call TRBJ1-6; the D gene is possibly TRBD1 (5 bases). V was trimmed by 0 bases and J by 8 bases, leaving 8 bases between them. CDR3 length: 14 residues. The germline V gene encodes CDR1 SGHVS and CDR2 FQNEAQ. The chain's CDR3 is CASSLAGAHSPLHF. CDR3 in DNA: TGTGCCAGCAGCTTAGCAGGGGCGCATTCACCCCTCCACTTT. Filled out from reference TRBV7-8 and TRBJ1-6, the complete variable domain reads GAGVSQSPRYKVAKRGQDVALRCDPISGHVSLFWYQQALGQGPEFLTYFQNEAQLDKSGLPSDRFFAERPEGSVSTLKIQRTQQEDSAVYLCASSLAGAHSPLHFGNGTRLTVT.

The chain uses TRBV5-4 and TRBJ2-7; 12 bases are a match to TRBD2. This CDR3 is 17 amino acids long. The germline gives CDR1 SGHNT, CDR2 YYREEE (reference sequence). The trim removed 4 bases at V and 4 bases at J, leaving 12 bases unmatched. The CDR3 loop reads CASSLGLAGTVAYEQYF. The CDR3 nucleotides read TGTGCCAGCAGCCTCGGACTAGCGGGGACTGTTGCTTACGAGCAGTACTTC.

The chain couples TRBV5-1 to TRBJ2-7, with 9 bases aligning to TRBD1. Germline trimming cut 0 bases from V and 6 bases from J; bases unmatched to any gene: 10. CDR1 SGHRS and CDR2 YFSETQ come from the germline V gene. This CDR3 is built from 16 residues. DNA of the CDR3: TGCGCCAGCAGCTTGGACCCGTCGGGACAGGGCTTCGAGCAGTACTTC. It translates to CASSLDPSGQGFEQYF.

This clone was counted a single time. The sample carries other DNA sequences with the same CDR3. J is TRBJ2-7 and V is TRBV6-1, with 10 bases that match TRBD1. CDR1 is MNHNS, CDR2 SASEGT, per germline. V was pared by 6 bases and J by 3 bases, with 5 bases of the junction left unmatched. The CDR3 sequence is 14 residues long. This CDR3 reads CASRRQGAHYEQYF. For the CDR3, the DNA is TGTGCCAGCAGACGACAGGGGGCCCACTACGAGCAGTACTTC.

The chain employs TRBV5-1 and TRBJ1-2; 8 bases are a match to TRBD1. The CDR3 sequence is 15 residues long. Germline V lookup: CDR1 SGHRS, CDR2 YFSETQ. V dropped 4 bases and J dropped 6; count of bases not matched to a gene: 11. Here the CDR3 DNA reads TGCGCCAGCAGCCTTATGACTGGGACAGGTCATGGCTACACCTTC. Amino acid sequence: CASSLMTGTGHGYTF.

V usage is TRBV30 and J usage is TRBJ2-5, with a weak D call TRBD2 (6 bases). The J call is uncertain, as TRBJ2-7 better fits the DNA end. Germline CDR1 reads GTSNPN; CDR2 reads SVGIG (reference sequence). The CDR3 extends over 15 amino acids. CDR3 sequence (DNA): TGTGCCTGGAGTGGGGGTCGAGGGACTCAGTACGAGCAGTACTTC. It yields the protein CAWSGGRGTQYEQYF.

V usage is TRBV5-5 and J usage is TRBJ1-1; D remains unclear. Trimming took off 1 base at V and 1 base at J, with 5 bases between the two ends. Germline V lookup: CDR1 SGHKS, CDR2 YYEKEE (reference sequence). This CDR3 has 13 residues. The CDR3, as DNA: TGTGCCAGCAGCTTGATCAGGAACACTGAAGCTTTCTTT. Encoded protein: CASSLIRNTEAFF.